One and the same sample provided the 18 T cell receptor beta chains below, sequenced in a study of blood T cell repertoires in COVID-19. The table came from immunoSEQ multiplex PCR; TCRdb's copy has only in-frame clones and leaves some out. The sample consists of approximately 210,000 clones, approximately 84% of them appearing once. Material: peripheral blood. Receptor source: a woman aged 50 to 60 with active or convalescent COVID-19.

The gene calls are TRBV5-1 and TRBJ2-5, with 13 bases fitting TRBD2. Germline CDR1 reads SGHRS; CDR2 reads YFSETQ. Unmatched junction bases numbered 5, after V lost 3 bases and J lost 0 bases. The CDR3 runs to 17 residues. CDR3 DNA sequence: TGCGCCAGCAGCTCAGGACTAGCGGGGGCGTACCAAGAGACCCAGTACTTC. It translates to CASSSGLAGAYQETQYF.

The chain combines TRBV12-3 or TRBV12-4 with TRBJ2-3; D unclear. Trimming pared 3 bases from V and 5 bases from J, leaving 6 bases between. CDR3 length: 12 amino acids. The CDR3 loop is CASSFLGDTQYF. In DNA form, the CDR3 reads TGTGCCAGCAGTTTTCTAGGAGATACGCAGTATTTT.

The CDR3, as DNA: TGTGCCACCAGTGAGGGGAGCTATGGCTACACCTTC. Its translation: CATSEGSYGYTF. The chain joins TRBV24-1 to TRBJ1-2; D is uncertain. Germline V gene lookup returns CDR1 KGHDR and CDR2 SFDVKD. The CDR3 extends over 12 amino acids. Trimming took 4 bases from V and 4 from J, leaving 6 bases between them.

The chain carries TRBV27 and TRBJ1-1; D call uncertain. V shed 5 bases and J shed 5 bases, with 15 bases lying between them. CDR1 and CDR2 (germline): MNHEY, SMNVEV (reference sequence). This CDR3 region has 14 residues. CDR3 nucleotide sequence: TGTGCCAGCAGTGAGGGTTTATGGGAAACTGAAGCTTTCTTT. This sequence encodes CASSEGLWETEAFF.

This chain joins TRBV11-2 and TRBJ2-1; TRBD2 matches 10 bases. Germline V gives CDR1 SGHAT, CDR2 FQNNGV. The V and J ends lost 5 bases and 2 bases, in that order; junction bases with no gene match: 3. The CDR3 runs to 15 residues. CDR3 amino acids: CASSVLAGAYNEQFF. The CDR3 DNA sequence: TGTGCCAGCAGCGTTCTAGCGGGAGCCTACAATGAGCAGTTCTTC. Filled out from reference TRBV11-2 and TRBJ2-1, the complete variable domain reads EAGVAQSPRYKIIEKRQSVAFWCNPISGHATLYWYQQILGQGPKLLIQFQNNGVVDDSQLPKDRFSAERLKGVDSTLKIQPAKLEDSAVYLCASSVLAGAYNEQFFGPGTRLTVL.

This chain uses TRBV6-5 with TRBJ2-7; 13 nucleotides agree with TRBD2. CDR1 is MNHEY, CDR2 SVGAGI, per germline. This CDR3 is 14 amino acids long. V gave up 6 bases and J gave up 7 bases; unmatched junction bases: 6. CDR3 amino acids: CASSPGLAGFEQYV. The CDR3 DNA reads TGTGCCAGCAGCCCGGGACTAGCGGGGTTTGAGCAGTACGTC.

A few counts support this clone. The gene calls are TRBV7-9 and TRBJ1-5, with TRBD1 as a possible D gene (5 bases). CDR3 size: 14 residues. CDR1 SEHNR and CDR2 FQNEAQ come from the germline V gene (reference sequence). V was shortened by 5 bases and J by 6 bases, with 14 bases between the two germline ends. CDR3 DNA sequence: TGTGCCAGCAGCCTAACAGGAGAGAGTCAGCCCCAGCATTTT. This sequence encodes CASSLTGESQPQHF. The variable domain in full, with the rest retrieved from reference TRBV7-9 and TRBJ1-5, is DTGVSQNPRHKITKRGQNVTFRCDPISEHNRLYWYRQTLGQGPEFLTYFQNEAQLEKSRLLSDRFSAERPKGSFSTLEIQRTEQGDSAMYLCASSLTGESQPQHFGDGTRLSIL.

The rearrangement links TRBV10-2 to TRBJ2-3; 15 nucleotides agree with TRBD2. The germline gives CDR1 WSHSY, CDR2 SAAADI. CDR3 length equals 21 residues. Trimming cost V 6 bases and J 2 bases; bases outside gene matches: 18. The DNA of the CDR3 is TGCGCCAGCAGGGGAACAGGGTCGGGACTAGCGGGAGGCGTCCCCACAGATACGCAGTATTTT. The encoded protein is CASRGTGSGLAGGVPTDTQYF.

V usage is TRBV11-3 and J usage is TRBJ2-3; 7 bases fit TRBD2. With V trimmed by 4 bases and J by 13 bases, 8 bases remained unmatched. Germline CDR1 SGHNT, CDR2 YENEEA. There are 12 residues in the CDR3. The CDR3 region is CASSSPSGLKYF. Written as DNA, the CDR3 is TGTGCCAGCAGCTCCCCTAGCGGACTGAAGTATTTT.

This chain joins TRBV4-1 and TRBJ1-6, with a weak D call TRBD1 (6 bases). CDR3 length: 16 amino acids. Trimming took off 3 bases at V and 5 bases at J, with 14 bases between the two ends. CDR1 is MGHRA and CDR2 is YSYEKL in the germline V gene. CDR3 region: CASSQASTGDNSPLHF. The CDR3 DNA is TGCGCCAGCAGCCAGGCTTCGACAGGAGATAATTCACCCCTCCACTTT.

For the CDR3, the DNA is TGTGCCAGCAAGGACACTTCCCTGGGGGAGACCCAGTACTTC. It translates to CASKDTSLGETQYF. The chain is built from TRBV25-1 and TRBJ2-5, with D possibly matching TRBD1 (5 bases). The CDR3 has 14 residues. Trimming left V 7 bases short and J 5 bases short, with 17 bases between. Germline CDR1 is MGHDK and CDR2 is SYGVNS. The entire variable domain, with the rest obtained from reference TRBV25-1 and TRBJ2-5, is as follows: EADIYQTPRYLVIGTGKKITLECSQTMGHDKMYWYQQDPGMELHLIHYSYGVNSTEKGDLSSESTVSRIRTEHFPLTLESARPSHTSQYLCASKDTSLGETQYFGPGTRLLVL.

In DNA, the CDR3 is TGTGCCAGCAGGGCAACAGGGGGATCCTACGAGCAGTACTTC. Translation: CASRATGGSYEQYF. V gene TRBV2 combines with J gene TRBJ2-7, with TRBD1 matching 8 bases. J was trimmed by 1 base and V by 6 bases; bases with no gene match: 5. The CDR3 is 14 amino acids. CDR1 and CDR2 (germline): SNHLY, FYNNEI.

The gene calls are TRBV19 and TRBJ2-3, with D unclear. This CDR3 region has 14 residues. CDR1 is LNHDA, CDR2 SQIVND, per germline (reference sequence). Between the trimmed V and J ends, which lost 1 base and 1 base, there was a span of 6 bases. The CDR3, as DNA: TGTGCCAGTAGTATAGGAGGTGGCACAGATACGCAGTATTTT. As protein: CASSIGGGTDTQYF.

CDR3 amino acids: CASTLGQNSPLHF. CDR3 DNA: TGTGCCAGCACTTTGGGACAGAATTCACCCCTCCACTTT. The genes are TRBV12-3 or TRBV12-4 and TRBJ1-6, with 7 bases fitting TRBD1. V shed 7 bases, J shed 7 bases, and the junction held 4 bases outside the gene matches. The CDR3 is 13 residues long.

The chain joins TRBV9 to TRBJ2-3; D possibly corresponds to TRBD2 (6 bases). Looked up from germline, CDR1 is SGDLS and CDR2 is YYNGEE. The CDR3 is 14 amino acids. V lost 4 bases and J lost 5, with 14 bases in between. CDR3 residues: CASSMWGGVDTQYF. The CDR3 DNA reads as TGTGCCAGCAGCATGTGGGGCGGGGTAGATACGCAGTATTTT.

This chain joins TRBV4-1 and TRBJ2-1; 10 nucleotides line up with TRBD1. This CDR3 has 13 residues. The germline V gene has CDR1 MGHRA and CDR2 YSYEKL. The junction had 1 base not matched to a gene; V was cut back by 4 bases and J by 7 bases. The CDR3 spells CASSLGQGNEQFF. In nucleotides, the CDR3 is TGCGCCAGCAGCCTGGGACAGGGGAATGAGCAGTTCTTC.

The chain links TRBV2 to TRBJ1-1; 8 positions match TRBD1. The CDR3 has 17 residues. With 2 bases clipped from V and 0 bases from J, the junction kept 8 bases outside the gene matches. Germline V gene data show CDR1 as SNHLY and CDR2 as FYNNEI. Here the CDR3 reads CASSERAGQGLNTEAFF. DNA of the CDR3: TGTGCCAGCAGTGAAAGGGCCGGACAGGGCCTGAACACTGAAGCTTTCTTT.

For the CDR3, the DNA is TGTGCCTGGAGTCGCACGAGGGACAGTCGATCACCCCTCCACTTT. It encodes CAWSRTRDSRSPLHF. This sequence joins TRBV30 and TRBJ1-6; the match to TRBD1 covers 7 bases. V lost 2 bases and J lost 10; bases outside the gene matches: 11. The germline gives CDR1 GTSNPN, CDR2 SVGIG (reference sequence). The CDR3 loop spans 15 amino acids.